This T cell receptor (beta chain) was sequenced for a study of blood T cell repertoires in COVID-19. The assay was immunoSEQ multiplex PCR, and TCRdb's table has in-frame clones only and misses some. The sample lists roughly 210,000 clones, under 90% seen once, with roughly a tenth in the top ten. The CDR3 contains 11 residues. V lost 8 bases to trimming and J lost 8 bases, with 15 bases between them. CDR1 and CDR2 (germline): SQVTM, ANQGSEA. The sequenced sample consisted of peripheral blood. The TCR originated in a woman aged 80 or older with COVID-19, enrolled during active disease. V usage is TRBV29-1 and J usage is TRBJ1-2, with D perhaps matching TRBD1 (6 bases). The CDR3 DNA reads TGCAGCCTAGGGGGAAGAGAGGGCTACACCTTC. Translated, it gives CSLGGREGYTF.